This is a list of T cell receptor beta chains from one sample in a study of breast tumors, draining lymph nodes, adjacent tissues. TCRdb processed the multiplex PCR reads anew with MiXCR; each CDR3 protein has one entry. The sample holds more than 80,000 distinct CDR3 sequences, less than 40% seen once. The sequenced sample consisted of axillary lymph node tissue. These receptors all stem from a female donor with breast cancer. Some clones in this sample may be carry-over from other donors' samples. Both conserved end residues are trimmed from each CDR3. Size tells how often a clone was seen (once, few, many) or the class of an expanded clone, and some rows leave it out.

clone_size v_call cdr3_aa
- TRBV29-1 SVVGSTGLTDTQY
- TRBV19 ASSISAEKLFFGYT
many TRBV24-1 TWEGGGSRNEQF
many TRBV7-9 ASSFHPLHRGIAYGYT
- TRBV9 ASSVDPGTGWNSPLH
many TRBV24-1 ATSDSRPTGRQETQY
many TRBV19 ASSPGRDSAYEQY
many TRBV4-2 ASSQEVLAGVYQETQY
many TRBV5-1 ASSFIQADSYEQY
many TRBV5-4 ASSFPGSLYNEQF
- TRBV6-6 AGSHVQKSWNTEAF
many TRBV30 AWNPGNGAF
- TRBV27 ASSFMPGQGSDTQY
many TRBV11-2 ASSLGQFSGANVLT
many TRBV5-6 ASSEVEGASSPLH
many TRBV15 ATSSGDRNNEKLF
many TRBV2 ASRLTTNNSPLH
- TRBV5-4 ASSWEGLAGGMGDTQY
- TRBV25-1 ASSIYLCSVRQDYNSPLH
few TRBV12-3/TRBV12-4 ASWLRGGNDEQF
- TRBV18 ASSPPITVHNEQF
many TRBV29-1 SVVRVAFGTDTQY
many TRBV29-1 SVEGEAGEGGYT
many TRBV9 ASSFLDLRESGGGEQF
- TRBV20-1 SARDPSGGETQY
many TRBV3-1 ASSQDYEQY
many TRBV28 ASSPPEWRGSTDTQY